This T cell receptor beta chain was found in a study of cytomegalovirus exposure and HLA in healthy donors. Across the study: There were tens of millions of unique TCRs (from HLA-typed donors) in an early data release.

CDR1 is MDHEN and CDR2 is SYDVKM in the germline V gene. Trimming removed 4 bases from V and 2 bases from J; junction bases left unmatched: 7. The length of the CDR3 is 16 residues. This PCR relied on a set of 60 Vbeta primers and 13 Jbeta primers. TCRdb's table, derived via immunoSEQ multiplex PCR, lists solely in-frame clones and lacks some. This table has more than 150,000 clones, about 72% appearing once. About this clone itself: Antigen: not known.

Findings and caveats of the study: A later analysis reportedly found that, within productive TCRs, an Asian-associated ancestry cluster had fewer N-insertions than the mean observed across the approximately 660 donors. Most CMV-associated TCR beta chains appeared HLA-restricted in a later analysis.

This clonotype was obtained from a male donor in good health and CMV-seronegative. The rearrangement joins TRBV28 to TRBJ1-5; 8 bases are shared with TRBD1. Sample: PBMCs. CDR3 sequence reads: CASSYHRGRGNQPQHF. CDR3 DNA: TGTGCCAGCAGTTACCACAGGGGGAGGGGCAATCAGCCCCAGCATTTT.